These T cell receptor beta chains were read from a single sample in a study of T cell changes during pregnancy in multiple sclerosis. The assay was immunoSEQ multiplex PCR, and TCRdb's table has in-frame clones only and misses some. Seen here are about 100,000 clones, more than 90% observed once, and the top ten hold roughly 1.2%. Sample: peripheral blood, taken in the second trimester of pregnancy. The receptors stem from a female donor with multiple sclerosis, enrolled in a pregnancy study. Both conserved end residues are part of each CDR3. A D gene is named only where the DNA matches it firmly.

>TRBV30|-|TRBJ2-1
CAWSVRLDWNEQFF
>TRBV9|-|TRBJ1-1
CASSARNTEAFF
>TRBV7-9|-|TRBJ1-5
CASSQTGQRPQHF
>TRBV9|TRBD2|TRBJ2-7
CASSVGSSGRNEQYF
>TRBV18|TRBD2|TRBJ2-3
CASSVGLQLTTDTQYF
>TRBV4-2|-|TRBJ2-3
CASSQDLGLITDTQYF
>TRBV27|-|TRBJ2-5
CASSLSGVKTQYF
>TRBV7-9|TRBD1|TRBJ1-2
CASSSGSGGVDGYTF
>TRBV5-1|-|TRBJ1-1
CASSLSQGQTEAFF
>TRBV10-2|-|TRBJ1-2
CASTSTLNYGYTF
>TRBV6-5|TRBD1|TRBJ1-2
CASSLGQGARYGYTF
>TRBV9|-|TRBJ2-3
CASSVAPVDTQYF
>TRBV7-2|-|TRBJ2-1
CASSPRTGYNEQFF
>TRBV9|TRBD1|TRBJ1-3
CASSVEPTGDSGNTIYF
>TRBV6-1|TRBD1|TRBJ2-7
CASSEFRGTGGIPYEQYF
>TRBV6-5|-|TRBJ1-5
CASSDGVGQPQHF
>TRBV5-1|TRBD2|TRBJ2-7
CASSLAVGEGEQYF
>TRBV7-9|TRBD1|TRBJ1-2
CASSARQGRNYGYTF
>TRBV5-4|-|TRBJ2-7
CASSLEGGSYEQYF
>TRBV5-4|-|TRBJ1-1
CASSLYQGREAFF
>TRBV2|-|TRBJ2-2
CASSALGVNTGELFF
>TRBV5-5|-|TRBJ2-7
CASSLVQGGHEQYF
>TRBV5-6|-|TRBJ1-1
CASSFGRVNTEAFF
>TRBV7-3|-|TRBJ2-7
CASSPGVISEQYF
>TRBV5-1|TRBD2|TRBJ2-1
CASSSHLAGGTYNEQFF
>TRBV9|TRBD1|TRBJ2-7
CASSLSLTGGNEQYF
>TRBV5-6|-|TRBJ1-1
CASSLVGPNTEAFF
>TRBV27|-|TRBJ2-7
CASSLGGTYEQYF
>TRBV5-8|TRBD2|TRBJ2-3
CASSLSISGGPRDTQYF
>TRBV7-8|-|TRBJ1-6
CASSFLRANNSPLHF
>TRBV29-1|TRBD2|TRBJ2-6
CSVTTGTSGSSGANVLTF
>TRBV6-1|-|TRBJ2-7
CASSELASSYEQYF
>TRBV6-1|-|TRBJ2-7
CASSEGPLDSYEQYF
>TRBV30|-|TRBJ2-1
CACRRGADLYNEQFF
>TRBV5-1|-|TRBJ2-7
CASSLGRDEQYF
>TRBV6-5|-|TRBJ1-1
CASSTGQSTEAFF
>TRBV10-3|-|TRBJ2-3
CAISSSSTDTQYF
>TRBV7-3|-|TRBJ1-1
CASSLAGGSNTEAFF
>TRBV5-1|-|TRBJ1-5
CASSLAGSEPQHF
>TRBV4-1|-|TRBJ2-6
CASSQDKVSGRTPPANVLTF
>TRBV19|-|TRBJ1-4
CASSDLAANEKLFF
>TRBV30|TRBD1|TRBJ1-2
CAWSVTVGTGNGYTF
>TRBV7-2|TRBD1|TRBJ1-6
CASVRDRGNLSPLHF
>TRBV18|TRBD1|TRBJ1-4
CASSPGTVNEKLFF
>TRBV5-6|-|TRBJ1-5
CASSFSGTNQPQHF
>TRBV29-1|-|TRBJ1-2
CSVEARNYGYTF
>TRBV16|TRBD1|TRBJ2-2
CASSQSSRGPVTGELFF
>TRBV6-6|-|TRBJ2-1
CASSYGAGNEQFF
>TRBV27|TRBD1|TRBJ1-5
CASKGQGASNQPQHF
>TRBV15|-|TRBJ2-1
CATGLTNNEQFF
>TRBV9|TRBD2|TRBJ2-7
CASSVGAGGYEQYF
>TRBV14|TRBD1|TRBJ1-6
CASSQGSDRGADNSPLHF
>TRBV5-4|-|TRBJ1-3
CASSQGRGDSGNTIYF
>TRBV27|-|TRBJ1-2
CASSLTGGGYTF
>TRBV1|-|TRBJ2-2
CTSSLGLLNTGELFF
>TRBV7-8|-|TRBJ1-1
CASSRPTGMNTEAFF
>TRBV5-6|-|TRBJ2-3
CASSWVSSTDTQYF